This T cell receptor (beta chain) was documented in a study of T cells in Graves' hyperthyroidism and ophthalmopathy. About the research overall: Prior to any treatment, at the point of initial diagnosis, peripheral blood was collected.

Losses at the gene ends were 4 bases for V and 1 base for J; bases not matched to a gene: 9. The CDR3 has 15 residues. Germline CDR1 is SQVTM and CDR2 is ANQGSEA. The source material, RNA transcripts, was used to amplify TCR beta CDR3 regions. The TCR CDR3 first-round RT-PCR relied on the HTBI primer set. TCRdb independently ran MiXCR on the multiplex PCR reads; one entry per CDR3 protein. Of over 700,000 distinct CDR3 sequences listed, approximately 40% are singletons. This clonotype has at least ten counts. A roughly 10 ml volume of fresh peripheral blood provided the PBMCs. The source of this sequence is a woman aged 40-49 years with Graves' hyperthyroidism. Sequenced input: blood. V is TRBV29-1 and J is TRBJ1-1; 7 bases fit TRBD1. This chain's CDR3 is CSVGFGTAPNTEAFF. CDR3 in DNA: TGCAGCGTTGGGTTCGGGACAGCACCGAACACTGAAGCTTTCTTT. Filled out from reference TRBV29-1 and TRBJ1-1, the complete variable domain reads SAVISQKPSRDICQRGTSLTIQCQVDSQVTMMFWYRQQPGQSLTLIATANQGSEATYESGFVIDKFPISRPNLTFSTLTVSNMSPEDSSIYLCSVGFGTAPNTEAFFGQGTRLTVV.